What follows are 30 T cell receptor beta chains derived from one specimen sequenced in a study of T-cell reconstitution after alpha-beta-depleted transplantation in children. Preparation of the TCRbeta library involved a method that used unique molecular identifiers. TCRdb called the PCR reads again in MiXCR, with one record for every CDR3 protein. The sample has about 980,000 distinct CDR3 sequences; under 30% are singletons. Here the sequenced sample was PBMCs, mostly from graft donor cells, taken 360 days after TCRalphabeta/CD19-depleted stem cell transplant. Receptors were obtained from a boy in the first two years of life who had a stem cell transplant for SCID, so the T cells may come from the graft donor.

V gene TRBV7-9 combines with J gene TRBJ2-3, with D perhaps TRBD1 (6 bases). Germline CDR1 is SEHNR and CDR2 is FQNEAQ (reference sequence). Trimming pared 7 bases from V and 2 bases from J, leaving 13 bases between. The length of the CDR3 is 14 residues. Written as DNA, the CDR3 is TGTGCCAGCACCAGGGACACCCCCACAGATACGCAGTATTTT. It translates to CASTRDTPTDTQYF.

This chain links TRBV6-1 with TRBJ1-1; perhaps TRBD1 as D (6 bases). Between the trimmed V and J ends, which lost 8 bases and 4 bases, there was a span of 20 bases. CDR3 size: 15 residues. CDR1 and CDR2 (germline): MNHNS, SASEGT. DNA of the CDR3: TGTGCCAGCCAGCGACAGGCCGGGATTCGCACTGAAGCTTTCTTT. As protein: CASQRQAGIRTEAFF.

A few counts support this clonotype. The V call is TRBV4-2, the J call TRBJ2-7, with a weak D call TRBD2 (7 bases). With 0 bases removed from V and 3 bases from J, the gap between germline ends came to 21 bases. The CDR3 covers 18 residues. Germline-derived CDR1 and CDR2 are LGHNA and YNFKEQ. CDR3 in DNA: TGTGCCAGCAGCCAAGATCTGGCGGGGGCTAACCTTAACTACGAGCAGTACTTC. Residues: CASSQDLAGANLNYEQYF.

The rearrangement links TRBV20-1 to TRBJ1-5; TRBD1 matches 7 bases. Trimming at V came to 4 bases and at J to 3 bases, leaving 6 bases not matched to a gene. Germline CDR1 and CDR2: DFQATT and SNEGSKA (reference sequence). This CDR3 region has 14 residues. CDR3 in DNA: TGCAGTGCTACAGGGACAGAGGTCAATCAGCCCCAGCATTTT. As protein: CSATGTEVNQPQHF.

The chain employs TRBV4-1 and TRBJ1-1, with D possibly TRBD1 on 5 matching bases. CDR3 size: 13 residues. The V end was cut by 3 bases, the J end by 5 bases, with 10 bases between. Germline CDR1 and CDR2: MGHRA and YSYEKL. CDR3 coding DNA: TGCGCCAGCAGCCATCGTGAGGGGACTGAAGCTTTCTTT. Translating it yields CASSHREGTEAFF.

The J gene is TRBJ2-3, the V gene TRBV5-1, with 7 bases aligning to TRBD1. CDR1 is SGHRS and CDR2 is YFSETQ in the germline V gene. The ends lost 0 bases at V and 2 bases at J; junction bases unmatched: 9. This CDR3 has 17 amino acids. The CDR3 region is CASSLARQGTSTDTQYF. The CDR3 coding sequence is TGCGCCAGCAGCTTGGCCCGACAGGGTACATCCACAGATACGCAGTATTTT.

This clonotype was seen ten or more times. V is TRBV14 and J is TRBJ2-1, with unresolved D. The CDR3 contains 14 residues. Per germline, CDR1 SGHDN and CDR2 FVKESK. Trimming took 5 bases from V and 7 from J, leaving 15 bases between them. DNA for the CDR3: TGTGCCAGCAGCAAACAACCGGGCCGTAATGAGCAGTTCTTC. Residues: CASSKQPGRNEQFF. The full variable domain, with the rest looked up from reference TRBV14 and TRBJ2-1, is EAGVTQFPSHSVIEKGQTVTLRCDPISGHDNLYWYRRVMGKEIKFLLHFVKESKQDESGMPNNRFLAERTGGTYSTLKVQPAELEDSGVYFCASSKQPGRNEQFFGPGTRLTVL.

V gene TRBV5-1 combines with J gene TRBJ2-3, with D possibly TRBD2 on 5 matching bases. Germline values: CDR1 SGHRS, CDR2 YFSETQ. Trimming pared 8 bases from V and 5 bases from J, leaving 18 bases between. The CDR3 spans 14 residues. Here the CDR3 reads CASISDWAGDTQYF. The CDR3 coding sequence is TGCGCCAGTATAAGTGACTGGGCGGGAGATACGCAGTATTTT.

The chain uses TRBV6-1 and TRBJ2-5; 9 bases are shared with TRBD1. CDR3 length: 16 residues. Germline V gene data show CDR1 as MNHNS and CDR2 as SASEGT. The ends lost 4 bases at V and 5 bases at J; junction bases unmatched: 11. CDR3: CASSVGTGITTETQYF. CDR3 DNA: TGTGCCAGCAGTGTCGGGACAGGGATAACGACGGAGACCCAGTACTTC.

V usage is TRBV7-2 and J usage is TRBJ2-7; D might be TRBD1 (5 bases). The CDR3 loop spans 14 amino acids. V shed 5 bases and J shed 3 bases, with 14 bases lying between them. Germline V CDR1 and CDR2: SGHTA, FQGNSA. The CDR3 region has the DNA TGTGCCAGCAGCGCAGGGAATAGGGTCTACGAGCAGTACTTC. Translation gives CASSAGNRVYEQYF.

The CDR3 bases are TGTGCCAGCTCACCGAGGGGGCGAGGGCCCCAGCATTTT. It translates to CASSPRGRGPQHF. The chain couples TRBV18 to TRBJ1-5; 7 bases are a match to TRBD1. After removal of 3 bases from V and 9 bases from J, the junction contained 5 bases not matched to a gene. The CDR3 spans 13 residues. The V gene's germline CDR1 is KGHSH and CDR2 LQKENI. The full variable domain, completed using reference TRBV18 and TRBJ1-5, is NAGVMQNPRHLVRRRGQEARLRCSPMKGHSHVYWYRQLPEEGLKFMVYLQKENIIDESGMPKERFSAEFPKEGPSILRIQQVVRGDSAAYFCASSPRGRGPQHFGDGTRLSIL.

The chain employs TRBV7-8 and TRBJ2-7, with D perhaps being TRBD1 or TRBD2 (5 bases each). From germline, CDR1 is SGHVS and CDR2 FQNEAQ. This CDR3 has 14 amino acids. V lost 3 bases, J lost 2 bases, and 11 bases lay in between. The CDR3 spells CASSFRDLTYEQYF. CDR3 sequence (DNA): TGTGCCAGCAGCTTCCGGGACCTAACCTACGAGCAGTACTTC.

This clonotype appeared a few times. The rearrangement joins TRBV28 to TRBJ2-7; D gene uncertain. Trimming took off 2 bases at V and 4 bases at J, with 9 bases between the two ends. This CDR3 has 13 amino acids. The germline V gene has CDR1 MDHEN and CDR2 SYDVKM. The CDR3 sequence is CASSLSPVYEQYF. CDR3 DNA: TGTGCCAGCAGTTTAAGCCCAGTATACGAGCAGTACTTC.

V usage is TRBV6-2 or TRBV6-3 and J usage is TRBJ2-2, with D unresolved. V lost 6 bases and J 4 bases, leaving 9 bases between the germline ends. Germline V gives CDR1 MNHEY, CDR2 SVGEGT. The CDR3 has 13 residues. The CDR3 reads CASSSVPTGELFF. The CDR3 DNA sequence: TGTGCCAGCAGCTCAGTCCCCACCGGGGAGCTGTTTTTT.

This clonotype came up a few times. The CDR3 reads CAIREQGAGEQYF. CDR3 bases: TGTGCCATCAGAGAACAGGGGGCCGGCGAGCAGTACTTC. This chain connects TRBV13 to TRBJ2-7, with 9 bases lining up with TRBD1. CDR1 and CDR2 (germline): PRHDT, FYEKMQ (reference sequence). The V and J ends lost 10 bases and 6 bases, in that order; junction bases with no gene match: 10. The CDR3 loop spans 13 amino acids.

CDR3: CASTPGGPLKLDEQYF. The CDR3 region has the DNA TGCGCCAGCACCCCCGGAGGGCCTCTAAAGCTCGACGAGCAGTACTTC. The chain joins TRBV5-1 to TRBJ2-7; D is possibly TRBD2 (6 bases). The CDR3 is made up of 16 amino acids. The V end was cut by 6 bases, the J end by 5 bases, with 24 bases between. The germline CDR1 and CDR2 sequences are SGHRS and YFSETQ.

The chain joins TRBV3-1 to TRBJ2-3; weak D call: TRBD2 (7 bases). CDR3 length equals 16 residues. V was pared by 1 base and J by 4 bases, with 15 bases between. Germline V gene sequence: CDR1 LGHDT, CDR2 YNNKEL (reference sequence). The CDR3 region is CASSQVGGVLSDTQYF. CDR3 DNA: TGTGCCAGCAGCCAAGTAGGGGGGGTCCTCTCAGATACGCAGTATTTT.

CDR3 DNA: TGCAGCGTTGAGGGTAGGGGACCGCAGGGATACGAGCAGTACTTC. Encoded protein: CSVEGRGPQGYEQYF. The chain employs TRBV29-1 and TRBJ2-7; D possibly uses TRBD1 or TRBD2 (5 bases each). The CDR3 covers 15 residues. From germline, CDR1 is SQVTM and CDR2 ANQGSEA. V was trimmed by 3 bases and J by 4 bases, leaving 19 bases between them.

The chain links TRBV23-1 to TRBJ2-1; 12 nucleotides align to TRBD1. TRBV23-1 is annotated as an ORF whose role is uncertain. V was clipped by 3 bases and J by 4 bases; unmatched bases: 13. This CDR3 comprises 19 residues. This CDR3 is CASSHSGTGGDHMYNEQFF. The CDR3 DNA follows: TGCGCCAGCAGTCATTCCGGGACAGGGGGCGACCACATGTACAATGAGCAGTTCTTC.

The rearrangement uses TRBV27 and TRBJ2-7, with D tentatively TRBD2 (5 bases). V lost 5 bases to trimming and J lost 3 bases, with 26 bases between them. This CDR3 has 18 residues. In germline, CDR1 is MNHEY, CDR2 SMNVEV (reference sequence). DNA for the CDR3: TGTGCCAGCAGTATGGTTTCGGGGTTGAGGCCTCATGGCTACGAGCAGTACTTC. The encoded protein is CASSMVSGLRPHGYEQYF.

This chain joins TRBV20-1 and TRBJ2-7; 8 bases are a match to TRBD2. This CDR3 has 14 residues. The germline gives CDR1 DFQATT, CDR2 SNEGSKA (reference sequence). After removal of 5 bases from V and 4 bases from J, the junction contained 10 bases not matched to a gene. CDR3 nucleotide sequence: TGCAGTGCTGGCATCCTTAGCGGGGATTACGAGCAGTACTTC. This sequence encodes CSAGILSGDYEQYF.

This clonotype was recorded a few times. The chain has TRBV4-1 and TRBJ2-1, with 9 positions matching TRBD1. The CDR3 has 20 residues. In germline, CDR1 is MGHRA, CDR2 YSYEKL. The V gene end was trimmed by 1 base and the J gene end by 0 bases; junction bases not matched to a gene: 13. This CDR3 reads CASSQGERTGDRSSYNEQFF. DNA of the CDR3: TGCGCCAGCAGCCAAGGGGAAAGGACAGGGGATCGCAGCTCCTACAATGAGCAGTTCTTC.

CDR3 residues: CSAREVVGGWGTEAFF. In DNA form, the CDR3 reads TGCAGTGCTAGAGAGGTAGTTGGCGGATGGGGCACTGAAGCTTTCTTT. V is TRBV20-1 and J is TRBJ1-1; no firm D call. Germline V gene sequence: CDR1 DFQATT, CDR2 SNEGSKA (reference sequence). There are 16 residues in the CDR3. With 0 bases removed from V and 4 bases from J, the gap between germline ends came to 18 bases.

This clonotype was observed at least ten times. The rearrangement uses TRBV11-2 and TRBJ1-1; D uncertain. The CDR3 spans 14 residues. Germline V gene sequence: CDR1 SGHAT, CDR2 FQNNGV. The V end was cut by 1 base, the J end by 3 bases, with 9 bases between. CDR3 loop: CASSLGVGDTEAFF. The CDR3 nucleotides are TGTGCCAGCAGCTTAGGGGTTGGGGACACTGAAGCTTTCTTT.

CDR3 sequence (DNA): TGTGCCAGCAGTTTGGCCGCCGGGACAAACACCGGGGAGCTGTTTTTT. Its translation is CASSLAAGTNTGELFF. The V gene is TRBV28, the J gene TRBJ2-2, with a tentative D call TRBD1 (6 bases). CDR3 size: 16 residues. Germline V CDR1 and CDR2: MDHEN, SYDVKM. The V gene lost 3 bases and the J gene lost 2 bases, with 13 bases spanning the gap.

This sequence joins TRBV10-3 and TRBJ2-3; 9 positions match TRBD1. The V gene's germline CDR1 is ENHRY and CDR2 SYGVKD. The CDR3 totals 15 residues. V lost 0 bases, J lost 7 bases, and 5 bases stayed unmatched. CDR3 in DNA: TGTGCCATCAGTGAGTCCTACAGGGGGCAAAATACGCAGTATTTT. Its translation: CAISESYRGQNTQYF.

This clonotype came up a few times. The chain links TRBV20-1 to TRBJ1-4; 7 bases agree with TRBD1. This CDR3 comprises 15 residues. Germline loops: CDR1 DFQATT, CDR2 SNEGSKA (reference sequence). J lost 6 bases, V lost 2 bases, and 9 bases had no gene match. The CDR3 DNA reads as TGCAGTGCTAGACCCAACAGGGGCCTTTATGAAAAACTGTTTTTT. Residues: CSARPNRGLYEKLFF.

The chain employs TRBV4-3 and TRBJ1-2, with D possibly TRBD1 on 5 matching bases. This CDR3 spans 18 amino acids. The germline V and J ends were trimmed by 1 base and 4 bases, with 22 bases remaining between them. Germline V lookup: CDR1 LGHNA, CDR2 YSLEER. CDR3 DNA: TGCGCCAGCAGCCAAGCGGCTGGCCTCACAGGCTCTAGCTATGGCTACACCTTC. This translates into CASSQAAGLTGSSYGYTF.

The genes are TRBV6-5 and TRBJ1-5; TRBD1 agrees at 10 bases. CDR1 MNHEY and CDR2 SVGAGI come from the germline V gene. Losses at the gene ends were 3 bases for V and 5 bases for J; bases not matched to a gene: 7. The CDR3 is made up of 16 amino acids. The CDR3 DNA reads as TGTGCCAGCAGTTATTCGGGACAGGGGTTCGATCAGCCCCAGCATTTT. This sequence encodes CASSYSGQGFDQPQHF.

A single count supports this clonotype. The chain links TRBV11-1 to TRBJ1-6; TRBD1 matches 8 bases. The CDR3 sequence is 17 residues long. Germline-derived CDR1 and CDR2 are SGHAT and FQDESV (reference sequence). V lost 4 bases, J lost 3 bases, and 8 bases stayed unmatched. The CDR3 DNA reads as TGTGCCAGCAGCTCCAGGACAGGGAAGGGCTATAATTCACCCCTCCACTTT. Protein sequence: CASSSRTGKGYNSPLHF.